This TCR beta chain was captured by sequencing in a study of shared clonotypes between healthy human individuals. Background on the study: For every donor, three CD4 naive, three CD4 memory, two CD8 naive and one CD8 memory plates were used. Study results and caveats: Across a handful of donors, naive CD4 shared around 5%, naive CD8 more than 3%, memory CD4 about 2.4%, memory CD8 around 0.36%.

A word on this clone: Its antigen is as yet unknown.

Deletions cut 7 bases from V and 2 bases from J, with 17 bases between. CDR3 size: 15 residues. Looked up from germline, CDR1 is MNHEY and CDR2 is SMNVEV (reference sequence). The method was immunoSEQ multiplex PCR; TCRdb's version includes in-frame clones alone and lacks a portion of them. Of nearly 1 million clones in the sample, approximately 76% were seen once. The chain carries TRBV27 and TRBJ1-1; tentatively, D is TRBD1 (6 bases). The TCR originated in a man aged 18 to 30 in good health. The sequencing input was memory CD4+ T cells sorted from blood. As to subset: CD45RA-negative fraction. In DNA form, the CDR3 reads TGTGCCAGCATTTCCCATCCCAGGGGAAACACTGAAGCTTTCTTT. This sequence encodes CASISHPRGNTEAFF.